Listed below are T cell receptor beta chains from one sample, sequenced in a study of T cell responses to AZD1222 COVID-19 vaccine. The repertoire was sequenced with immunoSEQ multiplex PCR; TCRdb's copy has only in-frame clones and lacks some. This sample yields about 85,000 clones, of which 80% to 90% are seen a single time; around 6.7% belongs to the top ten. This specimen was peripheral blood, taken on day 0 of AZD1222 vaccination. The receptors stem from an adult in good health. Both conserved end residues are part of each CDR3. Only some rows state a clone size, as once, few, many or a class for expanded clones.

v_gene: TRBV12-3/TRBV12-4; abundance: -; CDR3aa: CASRGTGGYEQYF
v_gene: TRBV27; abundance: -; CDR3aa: CASSLIQPGQGRHSNQPQHF
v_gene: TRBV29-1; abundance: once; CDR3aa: CSVHLLAGVADTQYF
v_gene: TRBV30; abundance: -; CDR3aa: CAWSATANTEAFF
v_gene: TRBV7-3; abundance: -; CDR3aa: CASSPGQGNEQYF
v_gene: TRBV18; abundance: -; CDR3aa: CASSPPGYEQFF
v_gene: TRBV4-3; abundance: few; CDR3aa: CASSQERGLSGNTIYF
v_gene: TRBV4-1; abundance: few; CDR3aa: CASSQPTGTISYEQYF
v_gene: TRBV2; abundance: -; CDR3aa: CASNGENQPQHF
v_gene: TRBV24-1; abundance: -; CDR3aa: CATRDGGATYNEQFF
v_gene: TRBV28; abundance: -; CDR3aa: CASSPRGGGGYEQYF
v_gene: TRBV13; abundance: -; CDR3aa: CASSPGEGQREEQYF
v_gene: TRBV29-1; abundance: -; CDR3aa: CSVLGWDVGLREQYF
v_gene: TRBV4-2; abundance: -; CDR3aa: CASSQGADGRAYNEQFF